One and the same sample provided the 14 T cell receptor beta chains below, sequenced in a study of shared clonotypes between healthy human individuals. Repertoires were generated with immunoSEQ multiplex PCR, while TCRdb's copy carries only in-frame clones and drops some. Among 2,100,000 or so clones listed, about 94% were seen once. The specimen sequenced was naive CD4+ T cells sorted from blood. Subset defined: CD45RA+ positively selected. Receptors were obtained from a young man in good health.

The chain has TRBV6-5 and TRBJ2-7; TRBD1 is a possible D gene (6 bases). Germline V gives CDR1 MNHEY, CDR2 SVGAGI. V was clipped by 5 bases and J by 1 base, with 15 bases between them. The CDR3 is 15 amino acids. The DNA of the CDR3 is TGTGCCAGCAGTCGGACAGATACCTCTTCCTACGAGCAGTACTTC. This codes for CASSRTDTSSYEQYF.

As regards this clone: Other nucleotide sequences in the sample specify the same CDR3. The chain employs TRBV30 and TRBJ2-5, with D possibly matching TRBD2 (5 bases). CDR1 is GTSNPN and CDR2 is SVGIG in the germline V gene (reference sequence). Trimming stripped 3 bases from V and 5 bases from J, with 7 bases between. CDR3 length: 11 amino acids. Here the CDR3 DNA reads TGTGCCTGGAGAAGCGGCGAGACCCAGTACTTC. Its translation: CAWRSGETQYF.

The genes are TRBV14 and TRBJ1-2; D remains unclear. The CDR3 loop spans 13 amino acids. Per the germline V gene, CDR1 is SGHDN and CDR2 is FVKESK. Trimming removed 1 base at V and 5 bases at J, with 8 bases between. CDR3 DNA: TGTGCCAGCAGCCAAGGGGTTCAGTATGGCTACACCTTC. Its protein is CASSQGVQYGYTF.

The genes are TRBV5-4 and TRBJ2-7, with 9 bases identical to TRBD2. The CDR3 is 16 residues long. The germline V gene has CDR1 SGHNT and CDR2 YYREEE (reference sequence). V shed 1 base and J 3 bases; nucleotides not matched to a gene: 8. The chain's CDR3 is CASSLMASGESYEQYF. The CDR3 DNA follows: TGTGCCAGCAGCTTGATGGCTAGCGGGGAGAGCTACGAGCAGTACTTC.

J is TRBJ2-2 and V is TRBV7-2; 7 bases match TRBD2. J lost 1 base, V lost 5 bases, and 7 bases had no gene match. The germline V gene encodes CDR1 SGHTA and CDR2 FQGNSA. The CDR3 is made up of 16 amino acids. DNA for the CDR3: TGTGCCAGCAGCCACCGTCTAGCGGTGAACACCGGGGAGCTGTTTTTT. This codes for CASSHRLAVNTGELFF. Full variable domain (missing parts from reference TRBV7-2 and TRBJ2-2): GAGVSQSPSNKVTEKGKDVELRCDPISGHTALYWYRQSLGQGLEFLIYFQGNSAPDKSGLPSDRFSAERTGGSVSTLTIQRTQQEDSAVYLCASSHRLAVNTGELFFGEGSRLTVL.

The CDR3 DNA reads TGTGCCATCAGGGCCGGGACACTAGCCTACGAGCAGTACTTC. Its protein is CAIRAGTLAYEQYF. This sequence joins TRBV10-3 and TRBJ2-7, with D tentatively TRBD1 (6 bases). Germline loops: CDR1 ENHRY, CDR2 SYGVKD. V dropped 6 bases and J dropped 2 bases, with 14 bases sitting between them. The CDR3 totals 14 residues.

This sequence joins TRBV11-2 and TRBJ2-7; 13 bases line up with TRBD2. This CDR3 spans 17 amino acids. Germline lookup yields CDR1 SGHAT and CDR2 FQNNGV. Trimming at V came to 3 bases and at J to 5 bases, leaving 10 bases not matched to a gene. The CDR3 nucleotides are TGTGCCAGCAGCTTTGGGATGCGGACTAGCGGGAGCCACGAGCAGTACTTC. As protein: CASSFGMRTSGSHEQYF. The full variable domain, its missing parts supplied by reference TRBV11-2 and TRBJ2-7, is EAGVAQSPRYKIIEKRQSVAFWCNPISGHATLYWYQQILGQGPKLLIQFQNNGVVDDSQLPKDRFSAERLKGVDSTLKIQPAKLEDSAVYLCASSFGMRTSGSHEQYFGPGTRLTVT.

CDR3 sequence (DNA): TGTGCCAGCATTGGAGTGGCAGGGCGTACGGGGGGCTACACCTTC. It is translated as CASIGVAGRTGGYTF. The chain recombines TRBV2 with TRBJ1-2, with D possibly TRBD1 on 5 matching bases. Trimming took off 7 bases at V and 8 bases at J, with 23 bases between the two ends. This CDR3 spans 15 amino acids. CDR1 and CDR2 (germline): SNHLY, FYNNEI. The full variable domain, rest sourced from reference TRBV2 and TRBJ1-2, is EPEVTQTPSHQVTQMGQEVILRCVPISNHLYFYWYRQILGQKVEFLVSFYNNEISEKSEIFDDQFSVERPDGSNFTLKIRSTKLEDSAMYFCASIGVAGRTGGYTFGSGTRLTVV.

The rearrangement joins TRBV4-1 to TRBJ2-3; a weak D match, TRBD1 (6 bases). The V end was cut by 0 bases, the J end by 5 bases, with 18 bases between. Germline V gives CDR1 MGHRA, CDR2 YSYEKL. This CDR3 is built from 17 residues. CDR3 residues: CASSQEGLAGDLDTQYF. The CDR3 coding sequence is TGCGCCAGCAGCCAAGAGGGTTTGGCAGGGGATTTAGATACGCAGTATTTT.

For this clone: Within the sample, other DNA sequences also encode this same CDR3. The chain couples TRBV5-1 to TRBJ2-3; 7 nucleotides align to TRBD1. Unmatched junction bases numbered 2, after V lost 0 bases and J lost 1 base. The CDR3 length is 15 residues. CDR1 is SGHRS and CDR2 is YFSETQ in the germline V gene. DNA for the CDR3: TGCGCCAGCAGCTTGGGACAGGGCCGCACAGATACGCAGTATTTT. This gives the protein CASSLGQGRTDTQYF.

The CDR3 here is CASSLHATNEKLFF. CDR3 bases: TGCGCCAGCAGTCTACACGCAACTAATGAAAAACTGTTTTTT. V and J are TRBV5-1 and TRBJ1-4; no firm D call. Germline V lookup: CDR1 SGHRS, CDR2 YFSETQ. Trimming removed 5 bases at V and 0 bases at J, with 8 bases between. The CDR3 consists of 14 residues.

In DNA form, the CDR3 reads TGCGCCAGCAGCGCCGGACAGTCTACGAGCACTGAAGCTTTCTTT. Protein: CASSAGQSTSTEAFF. This sequence joins TRBV5-1 and TRBJ1-1; maybe TRBD1 (6 bases). This CDR3 region has 15 residues. Germline loops: CDR1 SGHRS, CDR2 YFSETQ. V gave up 4 bases and J gave up 4 bases, with 17 bases separating them.

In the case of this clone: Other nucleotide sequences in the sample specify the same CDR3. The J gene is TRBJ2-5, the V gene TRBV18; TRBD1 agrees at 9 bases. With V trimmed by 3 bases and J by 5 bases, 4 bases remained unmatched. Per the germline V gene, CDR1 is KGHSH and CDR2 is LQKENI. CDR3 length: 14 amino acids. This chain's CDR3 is CASSPGQGGETQYF. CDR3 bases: TGTGCCAGCTCACCGGGACAGGGAGGGGAGACCCAGTACTTC.

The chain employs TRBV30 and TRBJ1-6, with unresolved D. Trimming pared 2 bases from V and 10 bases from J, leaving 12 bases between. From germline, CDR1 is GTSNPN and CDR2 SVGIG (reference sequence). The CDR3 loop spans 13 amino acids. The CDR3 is CAWSLERASPLHF. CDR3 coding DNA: TGTGCCTGGAGTTTAGAAAGAGCCTCACCCCTCCACTTT.